This passage covers 7 T cell receptor beta chains from one sample sequenced in a study of T cell responses to AZD1222 COVID-19 vaccine. Using immunoSEQ multiplex PCR, the repertoire was profiled, and TCRdb retains in-frame clones only, with some absent. This table has approximately 120,000 clones, approximately 89% appearing once. Source: peripheral blood, taken on day 0 of AZD1222 vaccination. Receptors were obtained from an adult in good health.

The chain employs TRBV27 and TRBJ2-5, with D perhaps matching TRBD1 (5 bases). CDR1 is MNHEY, CDR2 SMNVEV, per germline (reference sequence). V was shortened by 8 bases and J by 5 bases, with 21 bases between the two germline ends. The CDR3 loop spans 15 amino acids. The CDR3 DNA reads as TGTGCCAGCGCCTCGGGTCTCAGGGAAGGGGAGACCCAGTACTTC. It yields the protein CASASGLREGETQYF.

The rearrangement links TRBV3-1 (or the pseudogene TRBV3-2) to TRBJ1-3; D is undetermined. The V and J ends lost 4 bases and 0 bases respectively, with 7 bases between them. CDR1 and CDR2 from the germline V gene are LGHDT and YNNKEL (reference sequence). CDR3 size: 14 residues. CDR3 sequence reads: CASSPHYSGNTIYF. The CDR3 nucleotides read TGTGCCAGCAGCCCCCACTACTCTGGAAACACCATATATTTT.

This sequence joins TRBV6-5 and TRBJ2-1, with 8 positions matching TRBD2. CDR1 is MNHEY, CDR2 SVGAGI, per germline. The CDR3 sequence is 16 residues long. V lost 0 bases, J lost 4 bases, and 5 bases stayed unmatched. CDR3 region: CASSYSLAGVYNEQFF. Here the CDR3 DNA reads TGTGCCAGCAGTTACTCGCTAGCGGGCGTTTACAATGAGCAGTTCTTC.

The rearrangement joins TRBV27 to TRBJ1-4, with 8 bases that match TRBD1. V lost 4 bases to trimming and J lost 2 bases; unmatched junction nucleotides: 3. Germline values: CDR1 MNHEY, CDR2 SMNVEV (reference sequence). The CDR3 length is 15 residues. The CDR3: CASSSQGATNEKLFF. CDR3 DNA: TGTGCCAGCAGTTCCCAGGGGGCGACTAATGAAAAACTGTTTTTT.

This chain uses TRBV11-2 with TRBJ2-3; D is undetermined. The V gene lost 1 base and the J gene lost 2 bases, with 7 bases spanning the gap. CDR3 length: 14 residues. Germline assignment: CDR1 SGHAT and CDR2 FQNNGV. The CDR3 sequence is CASSLGTFTDTQYF. CDR3 bases: TGTGCCAGCAGCTTAGGGACCTTCACAGATACGCAGTATTTT.

The chain links TRBV27 to TRBJ1-6; a possible D gene is TRBD1 (6 bases). The CDR3 consists of 15 residues. Trimming stripped 3 bases from V and 6 bases from J, with 12 bases between. Per the germline V gene, CDR1 is MNHEY and CDR2 is SMNVEV (reference sequence). The CDR3 region is CASSFTGGGNSPLHF. CDR3 coding DNA: TGTGCCAGCAGTTTTACCGGGGGCGGTAATTCACCCCTCCACTTT.

The chain combines TRBV19 with TRBJ2-7; D may match TRBD1 or TRBD2 (6 bases each). Trimming removed 5 bases at V and 6 bases at J, with 17 bases between. Germline values: CDR1 LNHDA, CDR2 SQIVND (reference sequence). CDR3 size: 14 residues. This CDR3 is CASSVYREVGEQYF. In DNA form, the CDR3 reads TGTGCCAGTAGTGTCTACAGGGAGGTGGGCGAGCAGTACTTC.